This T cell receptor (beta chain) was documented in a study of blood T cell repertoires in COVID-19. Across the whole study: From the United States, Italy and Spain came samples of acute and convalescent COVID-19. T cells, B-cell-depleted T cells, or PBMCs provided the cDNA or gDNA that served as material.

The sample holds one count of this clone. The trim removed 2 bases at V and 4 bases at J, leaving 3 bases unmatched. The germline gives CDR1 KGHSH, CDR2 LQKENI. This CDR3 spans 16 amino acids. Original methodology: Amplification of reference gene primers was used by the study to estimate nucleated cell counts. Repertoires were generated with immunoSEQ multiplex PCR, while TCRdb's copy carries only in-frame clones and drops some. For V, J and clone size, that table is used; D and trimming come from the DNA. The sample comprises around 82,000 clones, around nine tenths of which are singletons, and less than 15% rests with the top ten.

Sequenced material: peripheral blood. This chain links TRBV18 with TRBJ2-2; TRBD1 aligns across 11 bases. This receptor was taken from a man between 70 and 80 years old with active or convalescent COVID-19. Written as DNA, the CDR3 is TGTGCCAGCTCACCAGGGACAGGGGGAACCACCGGGGAGCTGTTTTTT. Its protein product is CASSPGTGGTTGELFF.